This TCR beta chain is from a study of blood T cell repertoires in COVID-19. Study information: Acute-phase and convalescent COVID-19 samples originated in the United States, Italy and Spain. Sample material is recorded as cDNA or gDNA derived from T cells, B-cell-depleted T cells, or PBMCs.

CDR1 is MNHEY, CDR2 SMNVEV, per germline (reference sequence). With 6 bases clipped from V and 5 bases from J, the junction kept 9 bases outside the gene matches. The CDR3 contains 14 residues. The assay was immunoSEQ multiplex PCR, and TCRdb's table has in-frame clones only and misses some. This sample has approximately 240,000 clones; around nine tenths occur once, and the top ten carry 0.83%. Seattle's enrolled individuals joined amid active infection and were then monitored longitudinally. The chain employs TRBV27 and TRBJ1-1, with 7 bases aligning to TRBD1. The sequenced material came from peripheral blood. The sequence derives from a man aged 25 to 40 with COVID-19, enrolled during active disease. This CDR3 is CASSWTSGGTEAFF. The CDR3 bases are TGTGCCAGCAGCTGGACTTCAGGGGGAACTGAAGCTTTCTTT.